This entry concerns a single T cell receptor beta chain. Its target antigen remains unknown. No much larger clone is present one base from it, and per-base qualities are unavailable. The sample comes from a study of blood T cell repertoires in COVID-19 (dated by TCRdb to between 2020 and 2021). For the study in its entirety: Samples covering the acute and convalescent phases of COVID-19 were provided by collaborators in the United States, Italy and Spain. The material from the prospective study consisted of cDNA or gDNA derived from T cells, B-cell-depleted T cells, or PBMCs. Deeply sampled blood TCRbeta repertoires from subjects exposed to, actively infected with, or recovered from COVID-19 were included in the dataset. The repertoires were released in a freely available public database meant as a resource for research on the immune response to SARS-CoV-2. Samples came from the ongoing ImmuneRACE study (first 160 participants) plus 1,254 subjects from 6 global collaborators. The sample metadata nearly always contained a de-identified subject ID, COVID-19 status, age in years and sex. Where available, HLA class I and class II types were obtained from metadata supplied by the sample provider rather than from assay-based typing.

Study-wide conclusions, independent of this receptor: Clinical and demographic metadata were provided uncurated, with the amount varying by source and participant.

The CDR3 runs 22 residues from the cysteine to the phenylalanine. The only DNA kept is the CDR3, 66 bases in frame from the first base. Cut back by 0 bases and 0 bases, the V and J ends lie 26 bases apart. From the germline V gene, CDR1 is LGHNA and CDR2 is YSLEER. Whole blood was collected in K2EDTA tubes by collaborating institutions according to the institutions' own protocols. Collaborator samples were shipped for TCRbeta analysis as frozen whole blood, isolated PBMCs, or DNA extracted from either sample type. TCRbeta CDR3 regions were amplified from genomic DNA by means of the immunoSEQ Assay, a bias-controlled multiplex PCR. The published analysis was carried out like this. The number of nucleated cells in each sample was estimated by amplification of reference gene primers within the assay. To quantify the absolute abundance of each unique TCRbeta CDR3 rearrangement, sequence reads were collapsed and filtered. For each sample, productive Simpson clonality was calculated as the square root of Simpson's diversity index over productive rearrangements. Here the immuneACCESS table is served through TCRdb, limited to in-frame sequences with V and J called. Missing clones are a known gap in these copies; in checked studies unresolved V genes cover under half, and the rest lacks a known reason. V, J and clone size reflect that table, while D and trimming were determined from the DNA. This sample is represented by about 75,000 clones; roughly 91% of them were singletons. The ten largest account for about 20% of the sample.

The source is a human donor in a cohort sampled during active COVID-19. This chain is built from TRBV4-3 and TRBJ2-2; the best D guess is TRBD2, with 6 bases matching. Sequenced sample: peripheral blood. The nucleotide sequence is given as TGCGCCAGCAGCCAAGATGCGGTAGGGGCAGTTCTGGGGGGACCGAACACCGGGGAGCTGTTTTTT. Protein translation: CASSQDAVGAVLGGPNTGELFF.